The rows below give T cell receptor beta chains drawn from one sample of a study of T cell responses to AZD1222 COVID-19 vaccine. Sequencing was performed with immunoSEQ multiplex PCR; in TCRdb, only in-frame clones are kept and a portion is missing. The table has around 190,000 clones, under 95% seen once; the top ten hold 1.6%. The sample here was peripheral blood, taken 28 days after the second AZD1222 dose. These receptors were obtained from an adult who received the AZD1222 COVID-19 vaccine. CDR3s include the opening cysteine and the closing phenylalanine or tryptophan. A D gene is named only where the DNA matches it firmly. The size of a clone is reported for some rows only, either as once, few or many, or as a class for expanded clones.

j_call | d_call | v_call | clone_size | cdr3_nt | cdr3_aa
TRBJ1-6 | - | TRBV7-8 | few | TGTGCCAGCAGCTTAGCACAGGGTGTTAATTCACCCCTCCACTTT | CASSLAQGVNSPLHF
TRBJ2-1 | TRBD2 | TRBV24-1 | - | TGTGCCACCAGTGCGACTAGCGGGAGCCTATTTAGCAATGAGCAGTTCTTC | CATSATSGSLFSNEQFF
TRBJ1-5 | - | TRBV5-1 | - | TGCGCCAGCAGCCGGGTGGTGGGGAGGATACGGCCCCAGCATTTT | CASSRVVGRIRPQHF
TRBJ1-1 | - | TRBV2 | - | TGTGCCAGCAGTGAGGGGGGGAACCTAATGAACACTGAAGCTTTCTTT | CASSEGGNLMNTEAFF
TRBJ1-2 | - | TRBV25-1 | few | TGTGCCAGCAGTGGAGGGGCCGCTTATGGCTACACCTTC | CASSGGAAYGYTF
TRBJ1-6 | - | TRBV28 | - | TGTGCCAGCAGTTTACGGGCAGGGGCAAATAATTCACCCCTCCACTTT | CASSLRAGANNSPLHF
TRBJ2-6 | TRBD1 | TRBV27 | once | TGTGCCAGCAGTTACCGGGACAGGGGACTCTCTGGGGCCAACGTCCTGACTTTC | CASSYRDRGLSGANVLTF
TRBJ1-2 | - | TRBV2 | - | TGTGCCAGTACCCTAGGGAGGACTGCTTATGGCTACACCTTC | CASTLGRTAYGYTF
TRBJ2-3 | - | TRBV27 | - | TGTGCCAGCAGTTTGCAATATGACAGGACCTACACAGATACGCAGTATTTT | CASSLQYDRTYTDTQYF
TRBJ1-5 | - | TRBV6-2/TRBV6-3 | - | TGTGCCAGCAGCCGGGGAGCCCTAGATCAGCCCCAGCATTTT | CASSRGALDQPQHF
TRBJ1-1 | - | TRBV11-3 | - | TGTGCCAGCAGCTTCTCGGCGGACACTGAAGCTTTCTTT | CASSFSADTEAFF
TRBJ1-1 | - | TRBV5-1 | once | TGCGCCAGCAGCTTGGGATCGCGGAGAGGGAACACTGAAGCTTTCTTT | CASSLGSRRGNTEAFF
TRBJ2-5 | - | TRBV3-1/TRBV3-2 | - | TGTGCCAGCAGCCAGTATAACTGCTCAGTTCAAGAGACCCAGTACTTC | CASSQYNCSVQETQYF
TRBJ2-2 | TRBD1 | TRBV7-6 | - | TGTGCCAGCAGCTTAGGACAGGGGAATAGGTACACCGGGGAGCTGTTTTTT | CASSLGQGNRYTGELFF
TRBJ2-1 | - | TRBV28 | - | TGTGCCAGCAGTTTAGACGGAATGGGGCGCGGTGGTCACAATGAGCAGTTCTTC | CASSLDGMGRGGHNEQFF
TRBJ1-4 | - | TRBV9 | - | TGTGCCAGCAGCGCCAGGGGTATTGCTGCAACTAATGAAAAACTGTTTTTT | CASSARGIAATNEKLFF
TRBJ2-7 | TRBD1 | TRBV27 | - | TGTGCCAGCACCTCCAGGACAGGGGGCAACGAGCAGTACTTC | CASTSRTGGNEQYF
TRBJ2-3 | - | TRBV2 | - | TGTGCCAGCAGTGGGGACTCTTCCCTTGCTCGCACAGATACGCAGTATTTT | CASSGDSSLARTDTQYF
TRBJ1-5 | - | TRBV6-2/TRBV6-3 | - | TGTGCCAGCAGTTACGAGGGAGGGAATAGCAATCAGCCCCAGCATTTT | CASSYEGGNSNQPQHF
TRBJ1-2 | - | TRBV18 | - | TGTGCCAGCTCACCCTTGGAGGGCTCGGATGGCTACACCTTC | CASSPLEGSDGYTF
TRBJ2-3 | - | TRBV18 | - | TGTGCCAGCTCACCATCAACCAACACAGATACGCAGTATTTT | CASSPSTNTDTQYF
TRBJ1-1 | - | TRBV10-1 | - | TGCGCCAGCAGTGAGTCGAGAGGTACCACTGAAGCTTTCTTT | CASSESRGTTEAFF
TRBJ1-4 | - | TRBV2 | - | TGTGCCAGCAGTGATGGAGGGCACGAAAAACTGTTTTTT | CASSDGGHEKLFF
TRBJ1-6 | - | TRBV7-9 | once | TGTGCCAGCAGCTTAGACGGACAGACTTCACCCCTCCACTTT | CASSLDGQTSPLHF
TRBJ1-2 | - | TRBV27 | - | TGTGCCAGCAGTTTAAATTGGGGGCGCCCCGGCTACACCTTC | CASSLNWGRPGYTF
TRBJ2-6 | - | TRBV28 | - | TGTGCCAGCAGTTCACCCCTCGGTAGCTCTGGGGCCAACGTCCTGACTTTC | CASSSPLGSSGANVLTF
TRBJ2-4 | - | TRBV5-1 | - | TGCGCCAGCAGCTTGGGGACAAACAGGAACATTCAGTACTTC | CASSLGTNRNIQYF
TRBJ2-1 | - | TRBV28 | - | TGTGCCAGCAGTACCGGACTCTTTTCCTTCGATGAGCAGTTCTTC | CASSTGLFSFDEQFF
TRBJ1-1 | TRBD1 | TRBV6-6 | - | TGTGCCAGCAGAACAGGGGGCCCGAACACTGAAGCTTTCTTT | CASRTGGPNTEAFF
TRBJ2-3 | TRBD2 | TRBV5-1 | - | TGCGCCAGCAGCCCCGGGTCTAGCGGGAGGCGAGCAGATACGCAGTATTTT | CASSPGSSGRRADTQYF
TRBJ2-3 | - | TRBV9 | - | TGTGCCAGCAGCGTAGCCTTGTCTCACACAGATACGCAGTATTTT | CASSVALSHTDTQYF
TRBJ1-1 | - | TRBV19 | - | TGTGCCAGTAGTCGGGCGGTCTTGAACACTGAAGCTTTCTTT | CASSRAVLNTEAFF
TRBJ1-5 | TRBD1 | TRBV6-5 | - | TGTGCCAGCAGCCCCGACAGGGATCAGCCCCAGCATTTT | CASSPDRDQPQHF
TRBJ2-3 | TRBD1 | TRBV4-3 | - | TGCGCCAGCAGCCGCTCCACAGGGGCAGATACGCAGTATTTT | CASSRSTGADTQYF
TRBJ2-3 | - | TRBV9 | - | TGTGCCAGCAGCGTATCCGGGGGTAGCACAGATACGCAGTATTTT | CASSVSGGSTDTQYF
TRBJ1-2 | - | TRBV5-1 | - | TGCGCCAGCAGCTTGGAGGGAGTAAGTGGCTACACCTTC | CASSLEGVSGYTF
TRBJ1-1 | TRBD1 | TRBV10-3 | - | TGTGCCATCAGTCCACAGGGGGGGTTCACTGAAGCTTTCTTT | CAISPQGGFTEAFF
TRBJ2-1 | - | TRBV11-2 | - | TGTGCCAGCAGCTTGGATCCGGGGACTTCCTACAATGAGCAGTTCTTC | CASSLDPGTSYNEQFF
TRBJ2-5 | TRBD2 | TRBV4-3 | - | TGCGCCAGCAGCCAAGATTGGGTGACTAGCGGGGGGGTGTTAGAGACCCAGTACTTC | CASSQDWVTSGGVLETQYF
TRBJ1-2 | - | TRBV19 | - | TGTGCCAGTAGTAACCAAGGTGGGGATGGCTACACCTTC | CASSNQGGDGYTF
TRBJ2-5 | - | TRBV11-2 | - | TGTGCCAGCAGCTTGGCGAATCCAGAGACCCAGTACTTC | CASSLANPETQYF
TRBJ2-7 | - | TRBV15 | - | TGCCGGGGACGGATACCCTACGAGCAGTACTTC | CRGRIPYEQYF
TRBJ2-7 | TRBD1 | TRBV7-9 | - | TGTGCCAGCAGCCAACGGGGACAGTCCTTCTACGAGCAGTACTTC | CASSQRGQSFYEQYF
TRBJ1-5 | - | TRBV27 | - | TGTGCCAGCAGCAACAGGGTTAATCAGCCCCAGCATTTT | CASSNRVNQPQHF
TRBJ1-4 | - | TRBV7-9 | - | TGTGCCAGCAGCCCAAGAGGGGGGGAGACTAATGAAAAACTGTTTTTT | CASSPRGGETNEKLFF
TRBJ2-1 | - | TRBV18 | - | TGTGCCAGCTCACCCACAGGGAGGAGTTCGATGGACAATGAGCAGTTCTTC | CASSPTGRSSMDNEQFF
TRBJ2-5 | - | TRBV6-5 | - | TGTGCCAGCGGAACAGGGTTGCAAGAGACCCAGTACTTC | CASGTGLQETQYF
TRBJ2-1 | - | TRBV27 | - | TGTGCCAGCAGGCTATTATTTGGGTCCAGCGGCGAGCAGTTCTTC | CASRLLFGSSGEQFF
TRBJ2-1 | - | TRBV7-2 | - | TGTGCCAGCAGCTTAATAGGCAATGAGCAGTTCTTC | CASSLIGNEQFF
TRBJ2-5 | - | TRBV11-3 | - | TGTGCCAGCAGCCAAGACAGTGTTCAAGAGACCCAGTACTTC | CASSQDSVQETQYF
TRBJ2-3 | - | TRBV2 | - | TGTGCCAGCAGCCCATGGGATACGCAGTATTTT | CASSPWDTQYF